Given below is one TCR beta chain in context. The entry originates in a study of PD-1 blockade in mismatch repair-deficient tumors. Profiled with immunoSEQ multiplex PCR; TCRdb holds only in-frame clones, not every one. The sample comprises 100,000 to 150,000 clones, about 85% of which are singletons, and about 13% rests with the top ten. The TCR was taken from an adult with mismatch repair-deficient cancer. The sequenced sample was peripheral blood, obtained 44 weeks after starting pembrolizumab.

The CDR3: CASSLARTSGSSDTQYF. The DNA of the CDR3 is TGTGCCAGCAGCTTAGCCAGGACTAGCGGGAGCTCAGATACGCAGTATTTT. The rearrangement joins TRBV7-9 to TRBJ2-3, with 13 positions matching TRBD2. Germline CDR1 and CDR2: SEHNR and FQNEAQ (reference sequence). V was clipped by 0 bases and J by 4 bases; unmatched bases: 4. CDR3 length: 17 residues.